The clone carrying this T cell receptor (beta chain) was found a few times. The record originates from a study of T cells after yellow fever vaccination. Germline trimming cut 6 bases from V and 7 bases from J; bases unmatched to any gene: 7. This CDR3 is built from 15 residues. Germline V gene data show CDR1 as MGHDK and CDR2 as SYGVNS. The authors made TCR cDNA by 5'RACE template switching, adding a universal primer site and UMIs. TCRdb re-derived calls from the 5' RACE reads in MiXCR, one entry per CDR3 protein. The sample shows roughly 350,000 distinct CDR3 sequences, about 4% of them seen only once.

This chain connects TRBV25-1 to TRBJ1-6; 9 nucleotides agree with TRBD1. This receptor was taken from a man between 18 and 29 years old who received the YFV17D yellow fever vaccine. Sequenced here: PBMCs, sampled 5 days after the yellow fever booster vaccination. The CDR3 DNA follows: TGTGCCAGCAGGCTACAGGGGGCGGGGAATTCACCCCTCCACTTT. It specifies CASRLQGAGNSPLHF. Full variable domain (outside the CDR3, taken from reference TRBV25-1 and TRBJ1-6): EADIYQTPRYLVIGTGKKITLECSQTMGHDKMYWYQQDPGMELHLIHYSYGVNSTEKGDLSSESTVSRIRTEHFPLTLESARPSHTSQYLCASRLQGAGNSPLHFGNGTRLTVT.